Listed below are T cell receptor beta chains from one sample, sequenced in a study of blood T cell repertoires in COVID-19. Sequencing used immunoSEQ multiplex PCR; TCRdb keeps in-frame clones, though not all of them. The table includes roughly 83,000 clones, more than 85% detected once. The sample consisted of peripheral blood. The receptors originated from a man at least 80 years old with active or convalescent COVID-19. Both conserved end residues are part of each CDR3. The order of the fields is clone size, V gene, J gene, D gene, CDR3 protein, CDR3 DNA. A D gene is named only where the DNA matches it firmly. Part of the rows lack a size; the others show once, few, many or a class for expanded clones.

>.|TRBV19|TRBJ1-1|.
CASSIDQGTSAEAFF
TGTGCCAGTAGTATAGATCAGGGGACCTCGGCTGAAGCTTTCTTT
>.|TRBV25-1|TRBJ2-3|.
CASSENQGKTDTQYF
TGTGCCAGCAGTGAAAATCAGGGGAAGACAGATACGCAGTATTTT
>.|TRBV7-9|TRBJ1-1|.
CASSGGPATEAFF
TGTGCCAGCAGCGGGGGCCCCGCCACTGAAGCTTTCTTT
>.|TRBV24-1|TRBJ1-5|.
CATSESQGYNQPQHF
TGTGCCACCAGTGAGTCACAGGGATATAATCAGCCCCAGCATTTT
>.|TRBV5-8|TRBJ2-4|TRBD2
CASSPGLSGGNKNIQYF
TGTGCCAGCAGCCCCGGGCTCAGCGGGGGGAACAAAAACATTCAGTACTTC
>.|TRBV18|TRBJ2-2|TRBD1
CASSPTWDRGRTGELFF
TGTGCCAGCTCACCAACCTGGGACAGGGGCCGAACCGGGGAGCTGTTTTTT
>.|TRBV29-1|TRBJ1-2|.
CSVEQGNYGYTF
TGCAGCGTTGAACAGGGGAACTATGGCTACACCTTC
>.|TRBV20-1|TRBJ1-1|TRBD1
CSASGDRLPAAFF
TGCAGTGCTAGTGGGGACAGGCTCCCCGCAGCTTTCTTT
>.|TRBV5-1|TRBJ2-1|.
CASSGDFSLYNEQFF
TGCGCCAGCAGCGGGGACTTCTCTCTCTACAATGAGCAGTTCTTC
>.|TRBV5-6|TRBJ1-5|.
CASSNMDSDSNQPQHF
TGTGCCAGCAGCAACATGGACTCCGATAGCAATCAGCCCCAGCATTTT
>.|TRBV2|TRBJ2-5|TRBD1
CASSEARAGGLETQYF
TGTGCCAGCAGTGAAGCGCGTGCAGGGGGCCTGGAGACCCAGTACTTC
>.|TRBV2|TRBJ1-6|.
CASSSRQLINSPLHF
TGTGCCAGCAGTTCTAGACAGCTGATTAATTCACCCCTCCACTTT
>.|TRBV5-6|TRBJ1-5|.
CASSKQTYSNQPQHF
TGTGCCAGCAGCAAACAGACATATAGCAATCAGCCCCAGCATTTT
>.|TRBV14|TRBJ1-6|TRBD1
CASRSGTGYSPLHF
TGTGCCAGCAGATCCGGGACAGGGTATTCACCCCTCCACTTT
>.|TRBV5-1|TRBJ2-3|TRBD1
CASIPGTGGLLDTQYF
TGCGCCAGCATTCCAGGGACAGGGGGCCTTCTGGATACGCAGTATTTT
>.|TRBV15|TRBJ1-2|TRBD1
CATSRDLQGGYYGYTF
TGTGCCACCAGCAGAGATCTCCAGGGGGGCTACTATGGCTACACCTTC
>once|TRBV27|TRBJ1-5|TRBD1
CASSATGTGIRPQHF
TGTGCCAGCAGTGCAACCGGGACAGGGATTAGGCCCCAGCATTTT
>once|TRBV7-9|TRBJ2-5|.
CASSKGREETQYF
TGTGCCAGCTCGAAGGGGCGCGAAGAGACCCAGTACTTC
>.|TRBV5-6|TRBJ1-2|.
CASSHPLENGYTF
TGTGCCAGCAGCCATCCCCTAGAGAATGGCTACACCTTC
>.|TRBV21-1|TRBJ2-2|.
CASSQGQLVTGELFF
TGTGCCAGCAGCCAGGGACAGCTCGTCACCGGGGAGCTGTTTTTT
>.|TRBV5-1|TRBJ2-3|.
CASSLVPGERTDTQYF
TGCGCCAGCAGCTTGGTACCGGGGGAGCGCACAGATACGCAGTATTTT
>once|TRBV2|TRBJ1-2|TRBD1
CASSGDRSNYGYTF
TGTGCCAGCAGTGGGGACAGGTCTAACTATGGCTACACCTTC
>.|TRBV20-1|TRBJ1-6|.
CSASMGQGLGYSPLHF
TGCAGTGCTAGTATGGGGCAGGGCCTTGGGTATTCTCCCCTCCACTTT
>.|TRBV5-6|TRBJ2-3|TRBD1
CASSLGTGRTDTQYF
TGTGCCAGCAGCTTAGGGACAGGGCGCACAGATACGCAGTATTTT
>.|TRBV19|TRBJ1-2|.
CASSTRQDLNYGYTF
TGTGCCAGTAGTACCCGACAGGACCTCAACTATGGCTACACCTTC
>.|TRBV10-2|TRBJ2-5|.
CASSEYGSIRETQYF
TGCGCCAGCAGTGAGTACGGTAGCATCCGGGAGACCCAGTACTTC